This passage covers 13 T cell receptor beta chains from one sample sequenced in a study of a mutant IDH1 vaccine in newly diagnosed glioma. Time point here: week 5, during vaccination. Mutant IDH1 20-mer peptide, at 300 ug, made up each vaccine dose, with topical imiquimod. Assay: immunoSEQ multiplex PCR; the TCRdb copy retains only in-frame clones and omits some. The top ten clones hold more than 2.5% of a sample with nearly 30,000 clones, around 90% of them seen once. No cognate antigen is known for these TCRs. Specimen: peripheral blood mononuclear cells (PBMCs), collected from a glioma patient whose treatment included an IDH1 peptide vaccine. All receptors come from a woman between 40 and 50 years old with glioma. Some clones in this sample may be carry-over from other donors' samples.

This chain connects TRBV11-3 to TRBJ1-1; tentative D call: TRBD1 (5 bases). Trimming pared 4 bases from V and 1 base from J, leaving 10 bases between. The CDR3 totals 14 residues. Germline V gene lookup returns CDR1 SGHNT and CDR2 YENEEA. The chain's CDR3 is CASSSGGENTEAFF. The CDR3 DNA reads TGTGCCAGCAGCTCTGGGGGGGAGAACACTGAAGCTTTCTTT. The complete variable domain, with remaining parts taken from reference TRBV11-3 and TRBJ1-1, reads EAGVVQSPRYKIIEKKQPVAFWCNPISGHNTLYWYLQNLGQGPELLIRYENEEAVDDSQLPKDRFSAERLKGVDSTLKIQPAELGDSAVYLCASSSGGENTEAFFGQGTRLTVV.

The chain recombines TRBV4-1 with TRBJ2-5, with TRBD2 matching over 10 bases. The germline gives CDR1 MGHRA, CDR2 YSYEKL. The CDR3 sequence is 16 residues long. The V segment lost 2 bases and the J segment 2 bases; nucleotides outside the gene matches: 5. CDR3 loop: CASSQTPGLAQETQYF. The CDR3 coding sequence is TGCGCCAGCAGCCAAACCCCGGGACTAGCGCAAGAGACCCAGTACTTC.

The chain recombines TRBV7-6 with TRBJ2-5, with 10 bases that match TRBD2. Trimming took 2 bases from V and 2 from J; bases not matched to a gene: 5. Germline V CDR1 and CDR2: SGHVS, FNYEAQ. The CDR3 sequence is 16 residues long. The CDR3 reads CASSLFKREGQETQYF. The CDR3, as DNA: TGTGCCAGCAGCTTATTTAAGCGGGAGGGTCAAGAGACCCAGTACTTC.

This clone was observed a few times. This chain uses TRBV2 with TRBJ2-1, with 7 bases identical to TRBD2. J was trimmed by 4 bases and V by 1 base; bases with no gene match: 4. The CDR3 length is 15 residues. From germline, CDR1 is SNHLY and CDR2 FYNNEI. CDR3 region: CASSEGAGAYNEQFF. The CDR3 bases are TGTGCCAGCAGTGAAGGGGCGGGAGCGTACAATGAGCAGTTCTTC.

This clone was seen only a few times. The chain couples TRBV7-3 to TRBJ2-2; the match to TRBD2 covers 11 bases. This CDR3 spans 15 amino acids. V shed 5 bases, J shed 4 bases, and the junction held 3 bases outside the gene matches. Per the germline V gene, CDR1 is SGHTA and CDR2 is FQGTGA. The CDR3 bases are TGTGCCAGCAGCCGACTAGCGGGGCTCACCGGGGAGCTGTTTTTT. This encodes CASSRLAGLTGELFF.

The chain couples TRBV11-1 to TRBJ1-1; D is ambiguous. The V gene lost 5 bases and the J gene lost 0 bases, with 7 bases spanning the gap. The CDR3 totals 13 residues. The germline CDR1 and CDR2 sequences are SGHAT and FQDESV (reference sequence). The CDR3 nucleotides are TGTGCCAGCAGCAAACGGGTGAACACTGAAGCTTTCTTT. Encoded protein: CASSKRVNTEAFF. Complete variable domain (other parts from reference TRBV11-1 and TRBJ1-1): EAEVAQSPRYKITEKSQAVAFWCDPISGHATLYWYRQILGQGPELLVQFQDESVVDDSQLPKDRFSAERLKGVDSTLKIQPAELGDSAMYLCASSKRVNTEAFFGQGTRLTVV.

V is TRBV4-1 and J is TRBJ1-5, with D perhaps TRBD1 (5 bases). Looked up from germline, CDR1 is MGHRA and CDR2 is YSYEKL. CDR3 length equals 17 residues. Trimming pared 0 bases from V and 3 bases from J, leaving 15 bases between. The CDR3 sequence: CASSQDQAAGTNQPQHF. The CDR3 DNA follows: TGCGCCAGCAGCCAAGATCAGGCCGCGGGGACCAATCAGCCCCAGCATTTT.

The chain employs TRBV6-5 and TRBJ1-6; perhaps TRBD1 as D (5 bases). The ends were cut back, 6 bases at V and 7 bases at J, with 7 bases in the middle. This CDR3 is 12 amino acids long. Germline V lookup: CDR1 MNHEY, CDR2 SVGAGI. The CDR3 sequence is CASRRQNSPLHF. The CDR3 DNA follows: TGTGCCAGCAGGCGACAGAATTCACCCCTCCACTTT.

The chain combines TRBV9 with TRBJ1-1, with D hard to call. The germline V gene has CDR1 SGDLS and CDR2 YYNGEE. V was trimmed by 0 bases and J by 3 bases, leaving 9 bases between them. This CDR3 is 14 amino acids long. CDR3 bases: TGTGCCAGCAGCGTAGGAGCCGGGGACACTGAAGCTTTCTTT. The encoded protein is CASSVGAGDTEAFF.

The CDR3 bases are TGTGCCAGCAGTGAAGCGCTCGGGACAGGCTATGGCACTGAAGCTTTCTTT. It yields the protein CASSEALGTGYGTEAFF. V is TRBV2 and J is TRBJ1-1; 8 bases agree with TRBD1. From germline, CDR1 is SNHLY and CDR2 FYNNEI. The CDR3 covers 17 residues. J was trimmed by 4 bases and V by 0 bases; bases with no gene match: 10.

The chain links TRBV28 to TRBJ2-3, with D hard to call. Trimming cost V 2 bases and J 1 base, with 16 bases left between them. The CDR3 consists of 17 residues. Germline loops: CDR1 MDHEN, CDR2 SYDVKM. The DNA for the CDR3 is TGTGCCAGCAGTTTAATACAGTCAACGAGTGGCACAGATACGCAGTATTTT. As protein: CASSLIQSTSGTDTQYF.

The chain employs TRBV20-1 and TRBJ2-7; tentative D call: TRBD2 (5 bases). CDR1 DFQATT and CDR2 SNEGSKA come from the germline V gene (reference sequence). The V end was cut by 4 bases, the J end by 2 bases, with 6 bases between. The CDR3 is made up of 11 amino acids. For the CDR3, the DNA is TGCAGTGCTACCGGGACCTACGAGCAGTACTTC. Its translation is CSATGTYEQYF.

The chain employs TRBV13 and TRBJ1-1; 8 nucleotides align to TRBD1. V shed 5 bases, J shed 6 bases, and the junction held 8 bases outside the gene matches. Germline CDR1 reads PRHDT; CDR2 reads FYEKMQ (reference sequence). The CDR3 contains 14 residues. The CDR3 sequence: CASSPSGQAAEAFF. In DNA, the CDR3 is TGTGCCAGCAGCCCATCGGGACAGGCCGCTGAAGCTTTCTTT.